This TCR beta chain was sequenced in a study of identical twins. One entry per CDR3 protein results from TCRdb running MiXCR on the 5' RACE reads. This table has 350,000 to 500,000 distinct CDR3 sequences, 15% to 20% appearing once. Findings and caveats of the study: It was possible that invariant MAIT and iNKT cells partly confounded the zero-insertion analyses. Memory repertoires showed no such pattern, whereas abundant cord blood beta clonotypes carried fewer insertions.

Every donor was a healthy Caucasian. Comment on this clonotype: Its target is not known.

This sequence originates from a man in his fifties or sixties in good health. The sample was naive T cells sorted from blood.

The CDR3 loop reads CASSSRNHGELFF. The CDR3 DNA reads TGTGCCAGCAGCTCTAGAAATCACGGGGAGCTGTTTTTT. The V call is TRBV7-3, the J call TRBJ2-2; D gene uncertain. This CDR3 comprises 13 residues. Trimming left V 4 bases short and J 7 bases short, with 10 bases between. Germline V gene data show CDR1 as SGHTA and CDR2 as FQGTGA.